The rows below give T cell receptor beta chains drawn from one sample of a study of beta chain features in type 1 diabetes. Profiling relied on immunoSEQ multiplex PCR, and the TCRdb table lists in-frame clones only, not all of them. This table holds 140,000 or so clones, 8.5% to 12% found once. Sequenced: naive CD4+ T cells from blood. The receptor set was obtained from a man aged 18 to 29 in good health. CDR3s include the opening cysteine and the closing phenylalanine or tryptophan. D genes are given only for firm matches. The listing skips clone size in some rows; elsewhere it reads once, few, many or a size class.

CDR3 protein: CASSLLRSNQPQHF
CDR3 DNA: TGTGCCAGCAGCTTACTCCGTAGCAATCAGCCCCAGCATTTT
clone size: few
D gene: NA
J gene: TRBJ1-5
V gene: TRBV7-2

CDR3 protein: CASSFRTGGYGYTF
CDR3 DNA: TGTGCCAGCAGCTTTAGGACAGGGGGATATGGCTACACCTTC
clone size: NA
D gene: TRBD1
J gene: TRBJ1-2
V gene: TRBV5-8

CDR3 protein: CASSLKGPSYEQYF
CDR3 DNA: TGTGCCAGCAGCTTAAAGGGGCCGAGCTACGAGCAGTACTTC
clone size: NA
D gene: NA
J gene: TRBJ2-7
V gene: TRBV11-3

CDR3 protein: CASSARDRTYYGYTF
CDR3 DNA: TGTGCCAGCAGCGCCCGGGACAGGACTTACTATGGCTACACCTTC
clone size: few
D gene: TRBD1
J gene: TRBJ1-2
V gene: TRBV9

CDR3 protein: CASSLEQGQSSYEQYF
CDR3 DNA: TGCGCCAGCAGCCTCGAACAGGGACAGAGCTCCTACGAGCAGTACTTC
clone size: NA
D gene: TRBD1
J gene: TRBJ2-7
V gene: TRBV4-1

CDR3 protein: CAWTRTSPSTDTQYF
CDR3 DNA: TGTGCCTGGACGAGGACTAGCCCTTCCACAGATACGCAGTATTTT
clone size: NA
D gene: TRBD2
J gene: TRBJ2-3
V gene: TRBV30

CDR3 protein: CSVEGERVPRETQYF
CDR3 DNA: TGCAGCGTTGAAGGGGAGCGGGTTCCCCGGGAGACCCAGTACTTC
clone size: many
D gene: NA
J gene: TRBJ2-5
V gene: TRBV29-1

CDR3 protein: CASSLGPYPQPQHF
CDR3 DNA: TGTGCCAGCAGCTTGGGTCCCTATCCCCAGCCCCAGCATTTT
clone size: few
D gene: NA
J gene: TRBJ1-5
V gene: TRBV5-5

CDR3 protein: CASSQIEGVPPYGYTF
CDR3 DNA: TGTGCCAGCAGCCAAATAGAGGGCGTCCCTCCCTATGGCTACACCTTC
clone size: few
D gene: NA
J gene: TRBJ1-2
V gene: TRBV11-2

CDR3 protein: CASSLPSGGPTKQYF
CDR3 DNA: TGTGCCAGCAGCTTACCTAGCGGGGGACCTACGAAGCAGTACTTC
clone size: many
D gene: TRBD2
J gene: TRBJ2-7
V gene: TRBV7-2

CDR3 protein: CASSQQGGGYTF
CDR3 DNA: TGTGCCAGCAGTCAACAGGGGGGCGGCTACACCTTC
clone size: few
D gene: TRBD1
J gene: TRBJ1-2
V gene: TRBV2

CDR3 protein: CAWSVLDTNTGELFF
CDR3 DNA: TGTGCCTGGAGTGTACTGGACACTAACACCGGGGAGCTGTTTTTT
clone size: few
D gene: NA
J gene: TRBJ2-2
V gene: TRBV30

CDR3 protein: CASSLGGGAGEQFF
CDR3 DNA: TGTGCCAGCAGCTTAGGGGGGGGCGCGGGTGAGCAGTTCTTC
clone size: NA
D gene: NA
J gene: TRBJ2-1
V gene: TRBV7-9

CDR3 protein: CATKGSGNTEAFF
CDR3 DNA: TGCGCCACCAAGGGGTCGGGGAACACTGAAGCTTTCTTT
clone size: NA
D gene: NA
J gene: TRBJ1-1
V gene: TRBV5-1

CDR3 protein: CASSAGTGVRVLTF
CDR3 DNA: TGTGCCAGCAGCGCCGGGACAGGGGTCCGCGTCCTGACTTTC
clone size: NA
D gene: TRBD1
J gene: TRBJ2-6
V gene: TRBV7-3

CDR3 protein: CASSPSPNYEQYF
CDR3 DNA: TGTGCCAGCTCACCTTCGCCTAACTACGAGCAGTACTTC
clone size: NA
D gene: NA
J gene: TRBJ2-7
V gene: TRBV18

CDR3 protein: CASSPQHKGLDGYTF
CDR3 DNA: TGTGCCAGCAGTCCTCAACACAAGGGGTTGGATGGCTACACCTTC
clone size: NA
D gene: NA
J gene: TRBJ1-2
V gene: TRBV6-5

CDR3 protein: CASSFLTSGGLSDTQYF
CDR3 DNA: TGTGCCAGCAGCTTCCTGACTAGCGGGGGATTATCCGATACGCAGTATTTT
clone size: NA
D gene: TRBD2
J gene: TRBJ2-3
V gene: TRBV7-8

CDR3 protein: CASSTLPNQPQHF
CDR3 DNA: TGTGCCAGTAGTACCCTACCGAATCAGCCCCAGCATTTT
clone size: few
D gene: NA
J gene: TRBJ1-5
V gene: TRBV19

CDR3 protein: CASSLRLVSHNEQFF
CDR3 DNA: TGTGCCAGTAGTCTCCGACTAGTTTCACACAATGAGCAGTTCTTC
clone size: few
D gene: NA
J gene: TRBJ2-1
V gene: TRBV19

CDR3 protein: CASSVGITSGGTDTQYF
CDR3 DNA: TGTGCCAGCAGCGTAGGTATAACTAGCGGGGGCACAGATACGCAGTATTTT
clone size: few
D gene: TRBD2
J gene: TRBJ2-3
V gene: TRBV9

CDR3 protein: CASSARTGGGQETQYF
CDR3 DNA: TGTGCCAGCAGCGCCCGGACAGGAGGTGGCCAAGAGACCCAGTACTTC
clone size: NA
D gene: TRBD1
J gene: TRBJ2-5
V gene: TRBV11-3

CDR3 protein: CAWSPAGGETQYF
CDR3 DNA: TGTGCCTGGAGTCCGGCGGGTGGGGAGACCCAGTACTTC
clone size: NA
D gene: NA
J gene: TRBJ2-5
V gene: TRBV30